The 21 T cell receptor beta chains below were found in one sample sequenced in a study of CD8+ T cells in alopecia areata. Treatment denoted: oral pan-JAK inhibitor, 5-10 mg twice daily. cDNA serving as the sequencing template came from extracted, reverse transcribed RNA. Repertoires were generated with immunoSEQ multiplex PCR, while TCRdb's copy carries only in-frame clones and drops some. Altogether 210,000 or so clones are present, under 70% being singletons, with the ten largest covering around 1.2%. The input for sequencing was CD4+ T cells sorted from blood, taken at approximately week 44, from a patient treated with tofacitinib. Receptor source: a human donor with alopecia areata.

This chain uses TRBV5-1 with TRBJ2-2; 9 bases align to TRBD1. The CDR3 spans 16 residues. V trimming: 3 bases; J trimming: 3 bases; junction bases outside the gene matches: 6. Germline V gene lookup returns CDR1 SGHRS and CDR2 YFSETQ. The CDR3 loop reads CASSSLRTGDTGELFF. The CDR3 bases are TGCGCCAGCAGCTCTCTCCGGACAGGGGACACCGGGGAGCTGTTTTTT.

The chain combines TRBV2 with TRBJ2-7; a possible D gene is TRBD2 (5 bases). V was shortened by 4 bases and J by 3 bases, with 10 bases between the two germline ends. The CDR3 runs 13 residues. Per germline, CDR1 SNHLY and CDR2 FYNNEI. The CDR3 bases are TGTGCCAGCAGTGCTTTAGGAGGCTACGAGCAGTACTTC. Translating it yields CASSALGGYEQYF.

The rearrangement links TRBV2 to TRBJ1-5; no clear D. There are 13 residues in the CDR3. Trimming took 7 bases from V and 6 from J, leaving 13 bases between them. The germline gives CDR1 SNHLY, CDR2 FYNNEI. The CDR3: CASMPRIGQPQHF. The CDR3 nucleotides are TGTGCCAGCATGCCCCGGATTGGTCAGCCCCAGCATTTT.

Here the CDR3 DNA reads TGCAGCGCCCTTACGGGGGCGAGGAACACTGAAGCTTTCTTT. Translating it yields CSALTGARNTEAFF. The chain carries TRBV29-1 and TRBJ1-1, with D maybe TRBD1 (6 bases). V lost 7 bases and J 1 base, leaving 16 bases between the germline ends. The CDR3 loop spans 14 amino acids. CDR1 and CDR2 (germline): SQVTM, ANQGSEA.

V is TRBV30 and J is TRBJ2-2; a possible D gene is TRBD1 (5 bases). In germline, CDR1 is GTSNPN, CDR2 SVGIG (reference sequence). Trimming took 4 bases from V and 0 from J, leaving 18 bases between them. The CDR3 covers 17 residues. CDR3 nucleotides: TGTGCCTGGAAGCACGGCACCGGACACACGAACACCGGGGAGCTGTTTTTT. Translated: CAWKHGTGHTNTGELFF.

V is TRBV29-1 and J is TRBJ2-3; 7 bases map to TRBD1. Germline-derived CDR1 and CDR2 are SQVTM and ANQGSEA. The CDR3 has 12 amino acids. The CDR3 protein is CIATGYADTQYF. In DNA form, the CDR3 reads TGCATCGCGACAGGGTATGCAGATACGCAGTATTTT.

This clone was seen more than once but under ten times. CDR3 loop: CSVVGTRGTETQYF. CDR3 coding DNA: TGCAGCGTTGTGGGCACGAGAGGGACAGAGACCCAGTACTTC. The chain couples TRBV29-1 to TRBJ2-5; D possibly matches TRBD1 or TRBD2 (5 bases each). Deletions cut 4 bases from V and 4 bases from J, with 16 bases between. This CDR3 is 14 amino acids long. Germline V CDR1 and CDR2: SQVTM, ANQGSEA.

J is TRBJ2-7 and V is TRBV7-2, with 7 bases identical to TRBD1. This CDR3 is 14 amino acids long. V dropped 5 bases and J dropped 4; count of bases not matched to a gene: 8. From germline, CDR1 is SGHTA and CDR2 FQGNSA. Here the CDR3 DNA reads TGTGCCAGCAGCCCGAACAGGGGCGTTTACGAGCAGTACTTC. This sequence encodes CASSPNRGVYEQYF.

The CDR3 DNA follows: TGTGCCAGCAGCTTAATTCCTCCCAAACCAATACGCCAGTATTTT. Translating it yields CASSLIPPKPIRQYF. This chain joins TRBV5-8 and TRBJ2-3; D is unresolved. V gave up 2 bases and J gave up 12 bases, with 22 bases separating them. Germline V CDR1 and CDR2: SGHTS, YDEGEE. CDR3 length: 15 amino acids.

The chain couples TRBV7-8 to TRBJ2-3; D is undetermined. CDR3 size: 15 residues. Trimming took 1 base from V and 1 from J, leaving 9 bases between them. The germline V gene has CDR1 SGHVS and CDR2 FQNEAQ. CDR3 in DNA: TGTGCCAGCAGCTTAGGGCGAGGTGGCACAGATACGCAGTATTTT. It encodes CASSLGRGGTDTQYF.

V gene TRBV25-1 combines with J gene TRBJ2-7, with D possibly being TRBD1 (5 bases). From germline, CDR1 is MGHDK and CDR2 SYGVNS. V lost 8 bases and J 2 bases, leaving 16 bases between the germline ends. The CDR3 covers 14 residues. In DNA form, the CDR3 reads TGTGCCAGCGGGGCGGCGCTGGGGACCTACGAGCAGTACTTC. As protein: CASGAALGTYEQYF.

The chain employs TRBV29-1 and TRBJ2-4, with a tentative D call TRBD2 (5 bases). Germline V gene lookup returns CDR1 SQVTM and CDR2 ANQGSEA. V dropped 7 bases and J dropped 6 bases, with 13 bases sitting between them. The CDR3 is 12 amino acids. The CDR3 DNA is TGCAGCGCTGGACTGGTTGGAAACATTCAGTACTTC. This codes for CSAGLVGNIQYF.

The table lists this clone with a few counts. The rearrangement uses TRBV23-1 and TRBJ1-2, with 9 bases identical to TRBD1. TRBV23-1 qualifies as an ORF whose function is uncertain. V was clipped by 7 bases and J by 6 bases; unmatched bases: 12. The CDR3 is 15 amino acids. This CDR3 is CASIPFQQGANGYTF. For the CDR3, the DNA is TGCGCCAGCATCCCCTTCCAACAGGGGGCAAATGGCTACACCTTC.

The CDR3 reads CASSLRRGLGTGELFF. In nucleotides, the CDR3 is TGTGCCAGCAGCTTACGTCGGGGGCTCGGCACCGGGGAGCTGTTTTTT. The genes are TRBV5-6 and TRBJ2-2, with D perhaps given as TRBD1 or TRBD2 (6 bases each). In germline, CDR1 is SGHDT, CDR2 YYEEEE. The CDR3 extends over 16 amino acids. Trimming removed 2 bases from V and 4 bases from J, with 15 bases in between.

The V call is TRBV7-9, the J call TRBJ1-5; D call uncertain. The CDR3 is 13 residues long. Germline CDR1 SEHNR, CDR2 FQNEAQ (reference sequence). Trimming shortened V by 1 base and J by 5 bases, and 6 bases separated the two germline ends. The CDR3 is CASSLGGYQPQHF. CDR3 DNA: TGTGCCAGCAGCTTAGGGGGTTATCAGCCCCAGCATTTT.

V and J are TRBV14 and TRBJ2-4, with D perhaps matching TRBD2 (5 bases). Looked up from germline, CDR1 is SGHDN and CDR2 is FVKESK. This CDR3 spans 15 amino acids. V dropped 1 base and J dropped 9 bases, with 16 bases sitting between them. CDR3 residues: CASSQVWAPRGIQYF. The CDR3 DNA follows: TGTGCCAGCAGCCAAGTCTGGGCCCCCCGGGGCATTCAGTACTTC.

The chain is built from TRBV4-1 and TRBJ2-1; D is perhaps TRBD1 or TRBD2 (5 bases each). Trimming took 0 bases from V and 8 from J, leaving 23 bases between them. The CDR3 extends over 18 amino acids. CDR1 is MGHRA, CDR2 YSYEKL, per germline. The CDR3 coding sequence is TGCGCCAGCAGCCAAGATTCGTTTTTGCCAGGGAGTGGGGATGAGCAGTTCTTC. Translated: CASSQDSFLPGSGDEQFF.

The CDR3 region has the DNA TGTGCCAGCAGCATTTCGGGCCGCGGGGAAGCTTTCTTT. Encoded protein: CASSISGRGEAFF. This chain connects TRBV7-2 to TRBJ1-1; no clear D gene. Trimming shortened V by 5 bases and J by 8 bases, and 15 bases separated the two germline ends. The CDR3 spans 13 residues. The germline V gene encodes CDR1 SGHTA and CDR2 FQGNSA.

V is TRBV13 and J is TRBJ2-7; TRBD1 matches at 8 bases. The CDR3 length is 17 residues. The V segment lost 0 bases and the J segment 0 bases; nucleotides outside the gene matches: 7. Germline V gene sequence: CDR1 PRHDT, CDR2 FYEKMQ (reference sequence). The CDR3 region is CASSLGGRGRSSYEQYF. The CDR3 bases are TGTGCCAGCAGCTTAGGTGGCAGGGGGCGAAGCTCCTACGAGCAGTACTTC.

J is TRBJ2-3 and V is TRBV5-4; 9 bases are shared with TRBD2. The V gene's germline CDR1 is SGHNT and CDR2 YYREEE (reference sequence). CDR3 length: 17 residues. V shed 4 bases and J 0 bases; nucleotides not matched to a gene: 9. The CDR3 reads CASSVPGLAASTDTQYF. CDR3 bases: TGTGCCAGCAGCGTGCCGGGACTAGCAGCTAGCACAGATACGCAGTATTTT.

The rearrangement links TRBV15 to TRBJ1-6, with TRBD1 as a possible D gene (5 bases). This CDR3 comprises 13 residues. Germline values: CDR1 LNHNV, CDR2 YYDKDF (reference sequence). V shed 8 bases and J shed 8 bases, with 13 bases lying between them. The CDR3 DNA follows: TGTGCCACCCGGGGGAGTCCTGATTCACCCCTCCACTTT. This translates into CATRGSPDSPLHF.